Presented here are 16 T cell receptor beta chains from one specimen sequenced in a study of CD8 T cells in Susac syndrome. The RNA input was about 0.45 to 1 ug, and it was reverse transcribed with random hexamers. Via MiXCR, TCRdb re-called the immunoSEQ multiplex PCR reads, giving one row per CDR3 protein. Here the sample spans approximately 300,000 distinct CDR3 sequences, 65% to 90% being singletons. Source material: CD8+ T cells from PBMCs. These receptors came from a human donor with multiple sclerosis.

This chain uses TRBV3-1 with TRBJ2-3; no definite D call. This CDR3 has 16 residues. Trimming stripped 1 base from V and 0 bases from J, with 11 bases between. Germline assignment: CDR1 LGHDT and CDR2 YNNKEL (reference sequence). CDR3 nucleotides: TGTGCCAGCAGCCAAGTCGTAGCTGCTAGCACAGATACGCAGTATTTT. Protein sequence: CASSQVVAASTDTQYF.

This clonotype was recorded once. The chain carries TRBV13 and TRBJ2-2; 7 nucleotides line up with TRBD1. This CDR3 comprises 16 residues. CDR1 and CDR2 from the germline V gene are PRHDT and FYEKMQ (reference sequence). The V segment lost 5 bases and the J segment 1 base; nucleotides outside the gene matches: 7. Here the CDR3 DNA reads TGTGCCAGCAGCGCTTGGGACAGTCTGAACACCGGGGAGCTGTTTTTT. This codes for CASSAWDSLNTGELFF.

This clonotype was recorded only once. The V gene is TRBV20-1, the J gene TRBJ2-2; unclear D gene. V lost 1 base to trimming and J lost 11 bases, with 20 bases between them. CDR1 DFQATT and CDR2 SNEGSKA come from the germline V gene (reference sequence). CDR3 size: 15 residues. CDR3 region: CSARAPSRLPSELFF. The DNA of the CDR3 is TGCAGTGCTAGAGCCCCTTCGAGGCTCCCCTCAGAGCTGTTTTTT.

The CDR3 loop reads CASSLWTGWDTEAFF. The CDR3 nucleotides read TGCGCCAGCAGCTTGTGGACAGGGTGGGACACTGAAGCTTTCTTT. The chain carries TRBV5-1 and TRBJ1-1, with 8 bases identical to TRBD1. Germline values: CDR1 SGHRS, CDR2 YFSETQ. Unmatched junction bases numbered 5, after V lost 1 base and J lost 3 bases. The length of the CDR3 is 15 residues. Filled out from reference TRBV5-1 and TRBJ1-1, the complete variable domain reads KAGVTQTPRYLIKTRGQQVTLSCSPISGHRSVSWYQQTPGQGLQFLFEYFSETQRNKGNFPGRFSGRQFSNSRSEMNVSTLELGDSALYLCASSLWTGWDTEAFFGQGTRLTVV.

V and J are TRBV15 and TRBJ2-5, with TRBD2 matching over 7 bases. The CDR3 loop spans 14 amino acids. The germline V gene has CDR1 LNHNV and CDR2 YYDKDF (reference sequence). With V trimmed by 2 bases and J by 5 bases, 5 bases remained unmatched. The CDR3 DNA is TGTGCCACCAGCAGACCGGGAGGTCGGGAGACCCAGTACTTC. This sequence encodes CATSRPGGRETQYF.

This chain joins TRBV4-1 and TRBJ1-5; possible D gene TRBD1, 5 bases. The CDR3 runs to 15 residues. Per the germline V gene, CDR1 is MGHRA and CDR2 is YSYEKL. V dropped 4 bases and J dropped 5 bases, with 15 bases sitting between them. The CDR3, as DNA: TGCGCCAGCAGCCTAGACCCGGGGGGGGATCAGCCCCAGCATTTT. Its protein product is CASSLDPGGDQPQHF.

This clonotype was counted a single time. The rearrangement joins TRBV7-2 to TRBJ2-3; maybe TRBD2 (6 bases). The CDR3 covers 15 residues. The V end lost 6 bases, the J end lost 2 bases, and 15 bases lay between the germline ends. Germline V gene sequence: CDR1 SGHTA, CDR2 FQGNSA. The CDR3 region has the DNA TGTGCCAGCAGTCCCGGGACTGTGTTCACAGATACGCAGTATTTT. Protein: CASSPGTVFTDTQYF.

V gene TRBV27 combines with J gene TRBJ2-7, with 8 bases matching TRBD1. The V gene's germline CDR1 is MNHEY and CDR2 SMNVEV (reference sequence). With 5 bases clipped from V and 2 bases from J, the junction kept 5 bases outside the gene matches. This CDR3 spans 14 amino acids. The CDR3 loop is CASSRQGQAYEQYF. CDR3 DNA sequence: TGTGCCAGCAGTCGACAGGGGCAGGCCTACGAGCAGTACTTC.

The gene calls are TRBV3-1 and TRBJ2-1; no clear D. The CDR3 has 15 residues. The V end was cut by 0 bases, the J end by 3 bases, with 9 bases between. Germline values: CDR1 LGHDT, CDR2 YNNKEL (reference sequence). The CDR3 DNA reads as TGTGCCAGCAGCCAAGAACTTGGCCTCTACAATGAGCAGTTCTTC. Its translation is CASSQELGLYNEQFF.

This clonotype is a singleton in its sample. This chain connects TRBV12-3 or TRBV12-4 to TRBJ2-1; TRBD1 matches 7 bases. With V trimmed by 8 bases and J by 5 bases, 6 bases remained unmatched. CDR3 length: 13 amino acids. As DNA, the CDR3 is TGTGCCAGCTCCGGGACAGAGAACAATGAGCAGTTCTTC. It yields the protein CASSGTENNEQFF.

This rearrangement joins TRBV6-5 to TRBJ2-7, with 9 bases that match TRBD1. The V and J ends lost 3 bases and 12 bases, in that order; junction bases with no gene match: 6. The CDR3 runs to 12 residues. Germline lookup yields CDR1 MNHEY and CDR2 SVGAGI. This chain's CDR3 is CASSYSGTGLYF. The CDR3 coding sequence is TGTGCCAGCAGTTATTCGGGGACAGGGTTGTACTTC.

The V gene is TRBV6-5, the J gene TRBJ2-7; TRBD1 matches at 10 bases. Germline-derived CDR1 and CDR2 are MNHEY and SVGAGI. The CDR3 extends over 15 amino acids. Trimming removed 3 bases from V and 2 bases from J; junction bases left unmatched: 4. This CDR3 is CASSYSGQGAYEQYF. The CDR3 DNA reads TGTGCCAGCAGTTATTCCGGACAGGGGGCCTACGAGCAGTACTTC.

This clonotype was detected only once. CDR3 loop: CASSQDLQGQETQYF. DNA of the CDR3: TGCGCCAGCAGCCAAGATCTCCAGGGCCAAGAGACCCAGTACTTC. The chain combines TRBV4-3 with TRBJ2-5; a possible D gene is TRBD1 (5 bases). Germline V gene lookup returns CDR1 LGHNA and CDR2 YSLEER. The CDR3 loop spans 15 amino acids. V gave up 0 bases and J gave up 1 base, with 9 bases separating them.

The chain is built from TRBV6-2 or TRBV6-3 and TRBJ2-3, with 14 bases fitting TRBD2. CDR3 length: 17 residues. V trimming: 0 bases; J trimming: 5 bases; junction bases outside the gene matches: 4. Germline CDR1 reads MNHEY; CDR2 reads SVGEGT. This CDR3 reads CASSYSTSGRALDTQYF. The CDR3 region has the DNA TGTGCCAGCAGTTACTCGACTAGCGGGAGGGCCTTAGATACGCAGTATTTT.

This rearrangement joins TRBV10-3 to TRBJ2-2, with D perhaps TRBD1 (5 bases). The CDR3 consists of 16 residues. With 3 bases removed from V and 6 bases from J, the gap between germline ends came to 17 bases. Germline assignment: CDR1 ENHRY and CDR2 SYGVKD. The CDR3 spells CAISDMEKGPPGELFF. The CDR3 nucleotides read TGTGCCATCAGTGATATGGAGAAGGGGCCCCCCGGGGAGCTGTTTTTT.

The CDR3 nucleotides read TGTGCCAGCAGAAGACAGAGCTCCTACGAGCAGTACTTC. Amino acid sequence: CASRRQSSYEQYF. The rearrangement uses TRBV7-9 and TRBJ2-7; perhaps TRBD1 as D (5 bases). Germline lookup yields CDR1 SEHNR and CDR2 FQNEAQ (reference sequence). The V and J ends lost 6 bases and 0 bases respectively, with 9 bases between them. The CDR3 consists of 13 residues.